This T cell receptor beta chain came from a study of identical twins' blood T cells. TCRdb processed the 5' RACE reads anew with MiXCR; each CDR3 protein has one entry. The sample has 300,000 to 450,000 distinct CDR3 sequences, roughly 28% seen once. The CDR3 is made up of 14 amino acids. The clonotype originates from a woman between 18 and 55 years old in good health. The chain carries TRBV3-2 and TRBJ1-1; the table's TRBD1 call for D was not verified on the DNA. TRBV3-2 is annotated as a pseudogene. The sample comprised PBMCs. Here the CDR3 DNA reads TGTGCCAGCAGCCAAGTCGAGGGGATAACCGAAGCTTTCTTT. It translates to CASSQVEGITEAFF.